Listed here are 11 T cell receptor beta chains from one sample, sequenced in a study of control samples from healthy donors and cancer patients. Libraries were prepared by immunoSEQ multiplex PCR; TCRdb keeps only in-frame clonotypes and omits some of them. Of 90,000 to 150,000 clones listed, approximately 87% were seen once; the top ten hold over 10%. Sequencing was performed on blood. The receptors originated from a man aged 30 to 45 in good health.

The chain couples TRBV30 to TRBJ1-1, with D uncertain. Per the germline V gene, CDR1 is GTSNPN and CDR2 is SVGIG (reference sequence). This CDR3 is 12 amino acids long. V gave up 4 bases and J gave up 0 bases, with 6 bases separating them. The CDR3 nucleotides are TGTGCCTGGAAACTAATGAACACTGAAGCTTTCTTT. It specifies CAWKLMNTEAFF.

V and J are TRBV30 and TRBJ1-2; D not certain. The CDR3 is made up of 13 amino acids. Deletions cut 4 bases from V and 0 bases from J, with 9 bases between. Looked up from germline, CDR1 is GTSNPN and CDR2 is SVGIG (reference sequence). The CDR3 sequence is CAWTGVANYGYTF. CDR3 sequence (DNA): TGTGCCTGGACCGGAGTCGCTAACTATGGCTACACCTTC.

Notes on this clone: This specimen includes other DNA sequences encoding the same CDR3. The chain combines TRBV2 with TRBJ2-2; TRBD1 matches 7 bases. V dropped 6 bases and J dropped 4; count of bases not matched to a gene: 5. CDR3 length equals 14 residues. Germline values: CDR1 SNHLY, CDR2 FYNNEI. The CDR3 region has the DNA TGTGCCAGCAGAGGGACAGCTGGCACCGGGGAGCTGTTTTTT. It yields the protein CASRGTAGTGELFF.

This sequence joins TRBV10-3 and TRBJ2-1; 10 nucleotides match TRBD2. The germline V gene encodes CDR1 ENHRY and CDR2 SYGVKD. V trimming: 6 bases; J trimming: 0 bases; junction bases outside the gene matches: 2. The CDR3 consists of 15 residues. The DNA of the CDR3 is TGTGCCATCAGGGCTAGCGGGGGCTCCTACAATGAGCAGTTCTTC. Amino acid sequence: CAIRASGGSYNEQFF.

The chain employs TRBV5-1 and TRBJ1-5, with D tentatively TRBD1 (5 bases). The CDR3 loop spans 14 amino acids. The V and J ends lost 4 bases and 4 bases respectively, with 12 bases between them. Germline V gene lookup returns CDR1 SGHRS and CDR2 YFSETQ. The CDR3 loop is CASSTGDGNQPQHF. The CDR3 DNA reads as TGCGCCAGCAGCACGGGGGACGGAAATCAGCCCCAGCATTTT. The whole variable domain, remainder taken from reference TRBV5-1 and TRBJ1-5, is KAGVTQTPRYLIKTRGQQVTLSCSPISGHRSVSWYQQTPGQGLQFLFEYFSETQRNKGNFPGRFSGRQFSNSRSEMNVSTLELGDSALYLCASSTGDGNQPQHFGDGTRLSIL.

The V and J genes are TRBV6-1 and TRBJ2-3; 10 bases match TRBD2. Trimming at V came to 3 bases and at J to 2 bases, leaving 14 bases not matched to a gene. Per the germline V gene, CDR1 is MNHNS and CDR2 is SASEGT. CDR3 length: 19 residues. This chain's CDR3 is CASSEQGSLAGATTDTQYF. The CDR3 DNA follows: TGTGCCAGCAGTGAGCAGGGTAGTCTAGCGGGGGCGACCACAGATACGCAGTATTTT.

J is TRBJ1-1 and V is TRBV30, with a tentative D call TRBD1 (5 bases). Per the germline V gene, CDR1 is GTSNPN and CDR2 is SVGIG (reference sequence). This CDR3 is built from 13 residues. Trimming removed 1 base at V and 5 bases at J, with 11 bases between. The CDR3 nucleotides are TGTGCCTGGAGTGAGGGGAGGAGAACTGAAGCTTTCTTT. This encodes CAWSEGRRTEAFF.

The gene calls are TRBV5-1 and TRBJ1-5; D unresolved. This CDR3 is 14 amino acids long. The ends were cut back, 4 bases at V and 2 bases at J, with 10 bases in the middle. The germline V gene encodes CDR1 SGHRS and CDR2 YFSETQ. The CDR3 is CASSQGVGNQPQHF. CDR3 coding DNA: TGCGCCAGCAGCCAAGGTGTTGGCAATCAGCCCCAGCATTTT.

This chain joins TRBV7-3 and TRBJ2-3; a weak D match, TRBD1 (5 bases). The CDR3 consists of 14 residues. Deletions cut 2 bases from V and 1 base from J, with 7 bases between. Per germline, CDR1 SGHTA and CDR2 FQGTGA. The CDR3 DNA is TGTGCCAGCAGCTTATTAGGGGGCACAGATACGCAGTATTTT. Protein: CASSLLGGTDTQYF.

This chain links TRBV12-3 or TRBV12-4 with TRBJ2-7; TRBD2 is a possible D gene (6 bases). The CDR3 is 13 residues long. Trimming shortened V by 5 bases and J by 9 bases, and 17 bases separated the two germline ends. The CDR3 reads CASSGGRIVPQYF. The CDR3 region has the DNA TGTGCCAGCAGTGGGGGGAGAATAGTCCCGCAGTACTTC.

The chain carries TRBV5-6 and TRBJ1-2; D perhaps matches TRBD1 (6 bases). This CDR3 contains 13 residues. The germline V gene encodes CDR1 SGHDT and CDR2 YYEEEE. V was pared by 3 bases and J by 8 bases, with 14 bases between. The CDR3 DNA sequence: TGTGCCAGCAGCTCCAACAGGGTGGGCGGCTACACCTTC. Protein product: CASSSNRVGGYTF. The whole variable domain, remainder taken from reference TRBV5-6 and TRBJ1-2, is DAGVTQSPTHLIKTRGQQVTLRCSPKSGHDTVSWYQQALGQGPQFIFQYYEEEERQRGNFPDRFSGHQFPNYSSELNVNALLLGDSALYLCASSSNRVGGYTFGSGTRLTVV.